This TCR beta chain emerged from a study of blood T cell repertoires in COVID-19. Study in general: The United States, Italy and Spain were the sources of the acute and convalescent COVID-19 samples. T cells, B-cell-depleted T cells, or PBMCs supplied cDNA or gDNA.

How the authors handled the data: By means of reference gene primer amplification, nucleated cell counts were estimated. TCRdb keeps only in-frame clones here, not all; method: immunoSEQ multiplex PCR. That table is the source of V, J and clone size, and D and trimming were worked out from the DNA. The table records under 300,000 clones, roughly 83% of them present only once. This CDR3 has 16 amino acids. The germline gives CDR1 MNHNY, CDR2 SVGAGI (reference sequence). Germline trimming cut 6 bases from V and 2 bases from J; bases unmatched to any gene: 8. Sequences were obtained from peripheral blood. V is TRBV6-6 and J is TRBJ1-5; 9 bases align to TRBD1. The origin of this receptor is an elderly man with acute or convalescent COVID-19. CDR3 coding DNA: TGTGCCAGCAGAGAGGGGACAGGGCGACGCAATCAGCCCCAGCATTTT. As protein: CASREGTGRRNQPQHF.